The T cell receptor (beta chain) described here comes from a study of blood T cells in healthy people across ages (dated by TCRdb to the mid-2010s). About the investigation overall: In model experiments, template switching captured about one uniquely barcoded TCR beta cDNA molecule for every two T cells. To avoid experimental bias, donors of different ages were spread randomly across the sequencing lanes. To track age-related changes in TCR beta repertoire diversity, the study relied on deep sequencing normalized with unique cDNA molecular identifiers. The donors were divided into four age groups: young (average around 16 years), middle-aged (under 40), aged (approximately 64) and long-lived (roughly 86). Two additional independent replicas of 1 million unique cDNA reads from the same blood draw were analyzed for two donors (one aged 18 to 30 and one aged 80 or older).

Donors were 39 systemically healthy Caucasian individuals from Russia aged roughly 6 to 95 years. Each donor gave ten milliliters of peripheral blood, drawn into EDTA-treated Vacutainer tubes. PBMCs were isolated by Ficoll-Paque density-gradient centrifugation, with at least 6 million obtained per sample. Trizol reagent was used to extract total RNA from PBMCs, with at least 5.5 micrograms per sample. For every donor, flow cytometry on a PBMC aliquot measured the percentage of naive CD45RAhigh/CD27high T cells. Broader findings and caveats from the paper: A strong correlation was found between observed TCR beta diversity and the percentage of naive T cells measured by flow cytometry. Donor CMV infection status was unknown, potentially confounding age-related changes in expanded clonotypes. Conclusive comparison of naive and antigen-experienced compartments was prevented by the profiling of bulk unsorted PBMCs. Total diversity estimates from one million sequenced T cells were considered lower bounds and underestimates. As age increased, observed TCR beta diversity per million T cells dropped in a roughly linear way, and a significant reduction was already evident by age around 41. Compared with the aged group, the long-lived group had more naive CD4+ T cells, fewer expanded clones and increased TCR diversity, suggesting age selection.

According to the germline V gene, CDR1 reads SQVTM and CDR2 reads ANQGSEA. Unmatched junction bases come to 3, with V trimmed by 4 bases and J by 5 bases. The CDR3, from cysteine to phenylalanine, totals 14 residues. The sequence is cut down to CDR3 DNA, 42 bases in frame from base 1. Library method: 5' RACE. Reads for this sample came from an Illumina HiSeq 2500. A second 7 to 11 cycle PCR used a sample-barcoded 5' primer and a J-beta primer mix. Each TCR beta cDNA molecule received a unique molecular identifier from a template-switch 5' adaptor carrying 12 random nucleotides. Each sample yielded at least 3 million CDR3-containing paired-end reads. First-strand cDNA synthesis was performed from all RNA using the Mint cDNA synthesis kit, with priming by a TRBC-specific oligonucleotide. After uracil-DNA glycosylase treatment, a first 18-cycle PCR used universal primers M1SS and BC2_uni_R on all cDNA. Regarding the original processing steps: For normalization, 1 million high-quality reads were randomly selected from each sample, with every read carrying a distinct molecular identifier. Reads sharing molecular identifiers were discarded rather than binned into consensus sequences. CDR3 identification, clonotype clustering and error correction used MiTCR with a Q25 quality threshold and the strictest error-elimination algorithm. A nonparametric unseen species model using Euler transformation provided a lower-bound estimate of total TCR beta diversity. Starting from the raw public reads, TCRdb applied fastp trimming at Q25, assembled clones with MiXCR and retained in-frame beta chains. Rows are unified per CDR3 protein, each entry keeping the most common DNA and genes. The V and J calls were not made by the authors but by TCRdb's processing. Recorded for this sample are about a million distinct CDR3 sequences; about two fifths of them occurred a single time. Together, the top ten hold around 14% of the sample.

This clonotype was counted between two and nine times. Its antigen is currently not known. One base away there is no much larger clone; base qualities are not given. This clonotype was obtained from a man in his late teens or twenties in good health. The sequence is built from TRBV29-1 and TRBJ2-5; TRBD2 aligns with 14 central bases. The sample taken for sequencing was blood. The nucleotide sequence reads TGCAGCGTTGTGACTAGCGGGGGGGAGGAGACCCAGTACTTC. This gives the protein CSVVTSGGEETQYF.